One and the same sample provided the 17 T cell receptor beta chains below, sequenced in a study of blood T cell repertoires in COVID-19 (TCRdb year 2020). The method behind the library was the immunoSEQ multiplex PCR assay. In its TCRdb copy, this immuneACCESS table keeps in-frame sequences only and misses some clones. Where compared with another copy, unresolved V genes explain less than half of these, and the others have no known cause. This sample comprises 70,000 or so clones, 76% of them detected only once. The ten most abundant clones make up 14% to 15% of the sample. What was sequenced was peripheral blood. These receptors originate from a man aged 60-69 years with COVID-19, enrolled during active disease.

This CDR3 is CASSLGQDSGVGEQYF. For the CDR3, the DNA is TGTGCCAGCAGCTTAGGCCAGGATAGCGGGGTAGGCGAGCAGTACTTC. The chain carries TRBV11-3 and TRBJ2-7; TRBD2 matches at 8 bases. Per germline, CDR1 SGHNT and CDR2 YENEEA. V was pared by 1 base and J by 6 bases, with 11 bases of the junction left unmatched. There are 16 residues in the CDR3. Full variable domain (rest looked up from reference TRBV11-3 and TRBJ2-7): EAGVVQSPRYKIIEKKQPVAFWCNPISGHNTLYWYLQNLGQGPELLIRYENEEAVDDSQLPKDRFSAERLKGVDSTLKIQPAELGDSAVYLCASSLGQDSGVGEQYFGPGTRLTVT.

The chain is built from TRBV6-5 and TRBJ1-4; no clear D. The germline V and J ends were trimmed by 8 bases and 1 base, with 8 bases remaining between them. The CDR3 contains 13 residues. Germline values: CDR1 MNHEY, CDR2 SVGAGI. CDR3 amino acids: CASQRQTNEKLFF. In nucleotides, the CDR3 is TGTGCCAGCCAGCGGCAAACTAATGAAAAACTGTTTTTT.

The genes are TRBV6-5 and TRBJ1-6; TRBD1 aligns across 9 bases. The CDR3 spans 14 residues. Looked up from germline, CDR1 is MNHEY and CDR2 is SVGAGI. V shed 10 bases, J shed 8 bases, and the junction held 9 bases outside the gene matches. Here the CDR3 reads CATSLGTGYSPLHF. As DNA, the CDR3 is TGTGCCACATCCTTGGGGACAGGGTATTCACCCCTCCACTTT.

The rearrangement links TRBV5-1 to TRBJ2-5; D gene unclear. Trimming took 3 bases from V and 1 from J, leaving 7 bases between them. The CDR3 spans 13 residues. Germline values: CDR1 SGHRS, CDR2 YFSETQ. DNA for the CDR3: TGCGCCAGCAGCTCTGTTCCCCAAGAGACCCAGTACTTC. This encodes CASSSVPQETQYF.

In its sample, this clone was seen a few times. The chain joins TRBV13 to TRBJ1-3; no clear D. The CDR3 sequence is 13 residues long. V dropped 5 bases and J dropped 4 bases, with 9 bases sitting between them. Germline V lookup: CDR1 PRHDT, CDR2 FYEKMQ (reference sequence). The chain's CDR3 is CASSPLPGNTIYF. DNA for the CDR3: TGTGCCAGCAGCCCCCTACCGGGAAACACCATATATTTT.

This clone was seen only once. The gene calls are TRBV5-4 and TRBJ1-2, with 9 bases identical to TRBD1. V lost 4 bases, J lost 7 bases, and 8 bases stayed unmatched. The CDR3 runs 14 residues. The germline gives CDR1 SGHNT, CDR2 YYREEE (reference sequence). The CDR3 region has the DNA TGTGCCAGCAGCACGGACAGGGGAGTGGGTGGCTACACCTTC. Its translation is CASSTDRGVGGYTF.

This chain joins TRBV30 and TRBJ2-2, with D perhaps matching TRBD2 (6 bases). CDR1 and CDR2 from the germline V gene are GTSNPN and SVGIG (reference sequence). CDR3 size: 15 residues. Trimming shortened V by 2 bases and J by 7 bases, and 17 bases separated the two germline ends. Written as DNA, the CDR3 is TGTGCCTGGAGTATGGACTACCGAATTGGCGGGGAGCTGTTTTTT. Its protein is CAWSMDYRIGGELFF.

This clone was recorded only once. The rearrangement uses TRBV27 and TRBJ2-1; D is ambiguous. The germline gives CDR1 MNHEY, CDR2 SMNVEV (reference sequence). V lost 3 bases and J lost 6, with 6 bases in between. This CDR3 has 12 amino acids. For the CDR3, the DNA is TGTGCCAGCAGTTTTACGGGCAATGAGCAGTTCTTC. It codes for CASSFTGNEQFF.

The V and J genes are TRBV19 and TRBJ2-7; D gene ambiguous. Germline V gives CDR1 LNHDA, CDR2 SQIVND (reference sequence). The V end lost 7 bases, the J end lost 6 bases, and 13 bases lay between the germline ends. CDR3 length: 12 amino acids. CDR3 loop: CASKSDRGEQYF. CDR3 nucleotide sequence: TGTGCCAGTAAAAGTGACCGCGGCGAGCAGTACTTC.

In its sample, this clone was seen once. This chain's CDR3 is CASSESNIYGNTIYF. The CDR3 bases are TGTGCCAGCAGCGAAAGTAACATTTATGGAAACACCATATATTTT. This chain joins TRBV5-6 and TRBJ1-3; D not certain. Trimming shortened V by 4 bases and J by 3 bases, and 14 bases separated the two germline ends. CDR3 length: 15 amino acids. The germline V gene encodes CDR1 SGHDT and CDR2 YYEEEE.

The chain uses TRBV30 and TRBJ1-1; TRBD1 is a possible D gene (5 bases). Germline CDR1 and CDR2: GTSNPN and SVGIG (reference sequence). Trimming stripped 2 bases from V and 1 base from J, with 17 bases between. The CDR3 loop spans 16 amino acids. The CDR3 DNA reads TGTGCCTGGAGTACTCCCCTAGGGGCAGCGAACACTGAAGCTTTCTTT. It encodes CAWSTPLGAANTEAFF.

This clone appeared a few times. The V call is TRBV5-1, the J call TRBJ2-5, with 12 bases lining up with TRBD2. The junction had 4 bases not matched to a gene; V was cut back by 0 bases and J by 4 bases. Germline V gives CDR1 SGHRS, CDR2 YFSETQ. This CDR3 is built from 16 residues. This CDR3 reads CASSLGQLAGGETQYF. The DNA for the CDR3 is TGCGCCAGCAGCTTGGGGCAACTAGCGGGAGGAGAGACCCAGTACTTC. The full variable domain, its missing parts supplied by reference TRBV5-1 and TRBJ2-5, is KAGVTQTPRYLIKTRGQQVTLSCSPISGHRSVSWYQQTPGQGLQFLFEYFSETQRNKGNFPGRFSGRQFSNSRSEMNVSTLELGDSALYLCASSLGQLAGGETQYFGPGTRLLVL.

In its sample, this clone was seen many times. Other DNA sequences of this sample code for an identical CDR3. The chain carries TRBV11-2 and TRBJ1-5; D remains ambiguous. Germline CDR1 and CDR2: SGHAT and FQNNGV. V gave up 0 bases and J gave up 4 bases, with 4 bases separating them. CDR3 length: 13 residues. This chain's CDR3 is CASSLDRNQPQHF. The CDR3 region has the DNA TGTGCCAGCAGCTTAGACAGGAATCAGCCCCAGCATTTT. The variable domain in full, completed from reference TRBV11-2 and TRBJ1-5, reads EAGVAQSPRYKIIEKRQSVAFWCNPISGHATLYWYQQILGQGPKLLIQFQNNGVVDDSQLPKDRFSAERLKGVDSTLKIQPAKLEDSAVYLCASSLDRNQPQHFGDGTRLSIL.

CDR3 region: CAWTLDLAGEQYF. The DNA for the CDR3 is TGTGCCTGGACCTTGGACCTAGCGGGAGAGCAGTACTTC. The V call is TRBV30, the J call TRBJ2-7; 9 positions match TRBD2. The germline V gene has CDR1 GTSNPN and CDR2 SVGIG (reference sequence). J lost 7 bases, V lost 4 bases, and 8 bases had no gene match. CDR3 length equals 13 residues.

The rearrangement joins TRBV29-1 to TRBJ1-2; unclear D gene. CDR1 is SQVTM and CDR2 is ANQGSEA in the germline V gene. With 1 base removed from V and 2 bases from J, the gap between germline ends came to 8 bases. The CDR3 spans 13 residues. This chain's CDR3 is CSVEAVPNYGYTF. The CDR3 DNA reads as TGCAGCGTTGAAGCAGTACCGAACTATGGCTACACCTTC.

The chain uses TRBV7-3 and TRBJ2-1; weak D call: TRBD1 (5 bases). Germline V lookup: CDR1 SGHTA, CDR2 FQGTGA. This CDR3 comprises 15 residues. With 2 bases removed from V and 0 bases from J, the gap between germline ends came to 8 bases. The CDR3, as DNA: TGTGCCAGCAGCTTAGACAGAAGCTCCTACAATGAGCAGTTCTTC. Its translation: CASSLDRSSYNEQFF.

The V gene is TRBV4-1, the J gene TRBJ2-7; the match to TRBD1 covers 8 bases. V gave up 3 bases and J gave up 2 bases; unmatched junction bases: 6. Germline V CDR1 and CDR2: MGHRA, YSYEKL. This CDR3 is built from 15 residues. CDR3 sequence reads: CASSQTPGQAYEQYF. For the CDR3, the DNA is TGCGCCAGCAGCCAGACCCCGGGACAGGCCTACGAGCAGTACTTC.